The 25 T cell receptor beta chains below all came from one sample that was sequenced in a study of T cell responses to AZD1222 COVID-19 vaccine. Profiled with immunoSEQ multiplex PCR; TCRdb holds only in-frame clones, not every one. The sample includes around 140,000 clones, approximately 91% seen only once; the top ten take more than 1%. This specimen consisted of peripheral blood, obtained 28 days after the second AZD1222 dose. These receptors all stem from an adult who received the AZD1222 COVID-19 vaccine.

This clone was seen a single time. The gene calls are TRBV5-1 and TRBJ1-5, with D uncertain. The V and J ends lost 3 bases and 2 bases respectively, with 15 bases between them. CDR1 is SGHRS, CDR2 YFSETQ, per germline. The CDR3 covers 16 residues. CDR3 loop: CASSSEPWTGNQPQHF. CDR3 in DNA: TGCGCCAGCAGCTCGGAACCATGGACCGGCAATCAGCCCCAGCATTTT.

The rearrangement links TRBV24-1 to TRBJ2-1; D not resolved. The CDR3 has 12 residues. The germline V gene encodes CDR1 KGHDR and CDR2 SFDVKD. The V end was cut by 1 base, the J end by 3 bases, with 0 bases between. CDR3 in DNA: TGTGCCACCAGTGATTTCTACAATGAGCAGTTCTTC. Protein: CATSDFYNEQFF.

This chain uses TRBV2 with TRBJ1-2; D unresolved. V dropped 5 bases and J dropped 2 bases, with 12 bases sitting between them. The CDR3 extends over 14 amino acids. Looked up from germline, CDR1 is SNHLY and CDR2 is FYNNEI. The CDR3 region is CASSPAAGNYGYTF. CDR3 in DNA: TGTGCCAGCAGTCCAGCCGCGGGAAACTATGGCTACACCTTC.

The chain couples TRBV3-1 (or the pseudogene TRBV3-2) to TRBJ2-3; tentatively, D is TRBD1 (6 bases). The CDR3 is made up of 13 amino acids. Germline V gives CDR1 LGHDT, CDR2 YNNKEL (reference sequence). V lost 3 bases and J lost 8, with 12 bases in between. The CDR3 is CASSQAMGATQYF. CDR3 DNA sequence: TGTGCCAGCAGCCAGGCTATGGGGGCTACGCAGTATTTT.

This clone has only a few counts. The chain employs TRBV6-5 and TRBJ1-1, with D unclear. CDR1 and CDR2 (germline): MNHEY, SVGAGI. The CDR3 is 11 amino acids. Trimming removed 7 bases at V and 3 bases at J, with 6 bases between. CDR3 DNA: TGTGCCAGCACCTTCTACACTGAAGCTTTCTTT. This sequence encodes CASTFYTEAFF.

The chain joins TRBV6-5 to TRBJ2-2; unclear D gene. Germline lookup yields CDR1 MNHEY and CDR2 SVGAGI. Trimming pared 2 bases from V and 2 bases from J, leaving 9 bases between. The CDR3 covers 15 residues. Here the CDR3 DNA reads TGTGCCAGCAGTTACGGTGGCGTTAACACCGGGGAGCTGTTTTTT. As protein: CASSYGGVNTGELFF.

This chain joins TRBV5-1 and TRBJ2-1; D possibly corresponds to TRBD2 (6 bases). Germline V CDR1 and CDR2: SGHRS, YFSETQ. V was shortened by 4 bases and J by 0 bases, with 17 bases between the two germline ends. This CDR3 is 17 amino acids long. CDR3 DNA sequence: TGCGCCAGCAGCGGAGGGATACTAGCTGGCTCCTACAATGAGCAGTTCTTC. Its translation is CASSGGILAGSYNEQFF.

J is TRBJ1-2 and V is TRBV12-3 or TRBV12-4; possible D gene TRBD1, 5 bases. With 2 bases removed from V and 8 bases from J, the gap between germline ends came to 12 bases. This CDR3 has 13 residues. This CDR3 reads CASSLIPRDGYTF. The CDR3 DNA reads TGTGCCAGCAGTTTAATACCCAGGGACGGCTACACCTTC.

This chain connects TRBV7-9 to TRBJ2-1; no clear D gene. Trimming cost V 5 bases and J 9 bases, with 14 bases left between them. The germline gives CDR1 SEHNR, CDR2 FQNEAQ (reference sequence). The CDR3 covers 13 residues. The DNA for the CDR3 is TGTGCCAGCAGCCTATCCGCACTGGGTGAGCAGTTCTTC. As protein: CASSLSALGEQFF.

The chain recombines TRBV11-2 with TRBJ1-5; D uncertain. Per the germline V gene, CDR1 is SGHAT and CDR2 is FQNNGV. Trimming removed 0 bases from V and 4 bases from J, with 4 bases in between. The CDR3 extends over 13 amino acids. The DNA of the CDR3 is TGTGCCAGCAGCTTAGATTGGAATCAGCCCCAGCATTTT. As protein: CASSLDWNQPQHF. Full variable domain (rest looked up from reference TRBV11-2 and TRBJ1-5): EAGVAQSPRYKIIEKRQSVAFWCNPISGHATLYWYQQILGQGPKLLIQFQNNGVVDDSQLPKDRFSAERLKGVDSTLKIQPAKLEDSAVYLCASSLDWNQPQHFGDGTRLSIL.

The chain uses TRBV11-1 and TRBJ2-7; 9 bases are a match to TRBD2. CDR1 is SGHAT and CDR2 is FQDESV in the germline V gene (reference sequence). V trimming: 5 bases; J trimming: 0 bases; junction bases outside the gene matches: 5. The CDR3 contains 15 residues. The CDR3 loop reads CASSQLAGSSYEQYF. The CDR3 DNA reads as TGTGCCAGCAGCCAACTAGCGGGCAGCTCCTACGAGCAGTACTTC.

The table lists this clone with a count of one. V and J are TRBV3-1 (or the pseudogene TRBV3-2) and TRBJ2-5, with a weak D call TRBD2 (5 bases). The CDR3 consists of 15 residues. From germline, CDR1 is LGHDT and CDR2 YNNKEL (reference sequence). Trimming cost V 0 bases and J 4 bases, with 12 bases left between them. This CDR3 reads CASSQDIWRVETQYF. The CDR3 DNA reads TGTGCCAGCAGCCAAGATATCTGGCGGGTAGAGACCCAGTACTTC.

The CDR3 sequence is CASSLGVDRGYEQYF. CDR3 nucleotide sequence: TGTGCCAGCAGCTTAGGAGTCGACAGGGGCTACGAGCAGTACTTC. The chain is built from TRBV13 and TRBJ2-7, with TRBD1 matching 8 bases. Germline CDR1 and CDR2: PRHDT and FYEKMQ (reference sequence). The CDR3 is 15 amino acids. With 0 bases clipped from V and 3 bases from J, the junction kept 4 bases outside the gene matches.

This clone has just one count. This rearrangement joins TRBV29-1 to TRBJ2-1; TRBD1 or TRBD2 may be the D gene (5 bases each). This CDR3 spans 15 amino acids. Germline V gene sequence: CDR1 SQVTM, CDR2 ANQGSEA. V shed 5 bases and J shed 3 bases, with 17 bases lying between them. The chain's CDR3 is CSVMPGRTYYNEQFF. The CDR3 DNA reads as TGCAGCGTTATGCCGGGAAGGACATACTACAATGAGCAGTTCTTC.

V usage is TRBV5-1 and J usage is TRBJ1-5; maybe TRBD1 (5 bases). This CDR3 spans 15 amino acids. Germline-derived CDR1 and CDR2 are SGHRS and YFSETQ. V dropped 0 bases and J dropped 3 bases, with 10 bases sitting between them. The CDR3 reads CASSLAGQTNQPQHF. In DNA form, the CDR3 reads TGCGCCAGCAGCTTGGCAGGGCAGACCAATCAGCCCCAGCATTTT. The full variable domain, rest sourced from reference TRBV5-1 and TRBJ1-5, is KAGVTQTPRYLIKTRGQQVTLSCSPISGHRSVSWYQQTPGQGLQFLFEYFSETQRNKGNFPGRFSGRQFSNSRSEMNVSTLELGDSALYLCASSLAGQTNQPQHFGDGTRLSIL.

V usage is TRBV29-1 and J usage is TRBJ2-2, with TRBD2 as a possible D gene (5 bases). The CDR3 spans 15 residues. Germline CDR1 reads SQVTM; CDR2 reads ANQGSEA. The germline V and J ends were trimmed by 0 bases and 7 bases, with 15 bases remaining between them. This chain's CDR3 is CSVEDLEGRVGELFF. CDR3 bases: TGCAGCGTTGAAGATCTAGAAGGGCGGGTCGGGGAGCTGTTTTTT.

This chain links TRBV5-8 with TRBJ1-1, with 9 bases lining up with TRBD1. Germline V gene data show CDR1 as SGHTS and CDR2 as YDEGEE. V lost 0 bases to trimming and J lost 0 bases; unmatched junction nucleotides: 6. This CDR3 is 17 amino acids long. CDR3 amino acids: CASSLGGQGPMNTEAFF. The CDR3 coding sequence is TGTGCCAGCAGCTTGGGGGGACAGGGCCCTATGAACACTGAAGCTTTCTTT.

The rearrangement uses TRBV9 and TRBJ2-1, with TRBD2 identical over 7 bases. The trim removed 3 bases at V and 9 bases at J, leaving 12 bases unmatched. The CDR3 length is 15 residues. Germline V gene lookup returns CDR1 SGDLS and CDR2 YYNGEE. This CDR3 reads CASSAPGLSIREQFF. DNA of the CDR3: TGTGCCAGCAGCGCACCGGGACTATCGATCCGTGAGCAGTTCTTC.

This chain connects TRBV7-8 to TRBJ2-7, with no clear D. Per germline, CDR1 SGHVS and CDR2 FQNEAQ. This CDR3 is 15 amino acids long. V shed 3 bases and J shed 2 bases, with 14 bases lying between them. CDR3 coding DNA: TGTGCCAGCAGCTTCGGTCCGCCCCCCGCCTACGAGCAGTACTTC. Amino acids: CASSFGPPPAYEQYF.

The chain couples TRBV30 to TRBJ2-7, with D perhaps matching TRBD2 (5 bases). The germline V and J ends were trimmed by 2 bases and 2 bases, with 10 bases remaining between them. The germline gives CDR1 GTSNPN, CDR2 SVGIG (reference sequence). The CDR3 totals 13 residues. As DNA, the CDR3 is TGTGCCTGGAGTCCGGGATCTGCCTACGAGCAGTACTTC. This sequence encodes CAWSPGSAYEQYF.

V is TRBV6-5 and J is TRBJ1-1; weak D call: TRBD1 (5 bases). Germline V gene sequence: CDR1 MNHEY, CDR2 SVGAGI. V gave up 5 bases and J gave up 2 bases, with 12 bases separating them. CDR3 size: 14 residues. CDR3 DNA sequence: TGTGCCAGCAGTAACGAACAGGCTAACACTGAAGCTTTCTTT. Encoded protein: CASSNEQANTEAFF.

The chain links TRBV7-3 to TRBJ2-6, with 7 bases that match TRBD2. V lost 1 base and J lost 9; bases outside the gene matches: 6. This CDR3 region has 15 residues. Germline CDR1 SGHTA, CDR2 FQGTGA. In nucleotides, the CDR3 is TGTGCCAGCAGCTTAAGCTCCAGGGAGGGCAACGTCCTGACTTTC. Its protein product is CASSLSSREGNVLTF.

The rearrangement links TRBV19 to TRBJ2-2; D gene ambiguous. Germline loops: CDR1 LNHDA, CDR2 SQIVND (reference sequence). V was cut by 3 bases and J by 5 bases, with 25 bases left in between. CDR3 length: 19 residues. CDR3 region: CASSIAPFRVVMGTGELFF. The CDR3 DNA reads TGTGCCAGTAGTATCGCCCCGTTCCGGGTGGTAATGGGGACCGGGGAGCTGTTTTTT.

CDR3 bases: TGTGCCAGCAGCGTATCCCCACGACATGGGGACGGGGAGCTGTTTTTT. It codes for CASSVSPRHGDGELFF. The J gene is TRBJ2-2, the V gene TRBV9, with unresolved D. The germline V gene encodes CDR1 SGDLS and CDR2 YYNGEE. The CDR3 loop spans 16 amino acids. V lost 1 base and J lost 7, with 17 bases in between.

In this sample, this clone turned up once. This chain uses TRBV27 with TRBJ1-1; 10 bases match TRBD1. J lost 5 bases, V lost 4 bases, and 13 bases had no gene match. The CDR3 contains 17 residues. In germline, CDR1 is MNHEY, CDR2 SMNVEV (reference sequence). Written as DNA, the CDR3 is TGTGCCAGCAGTTGGTTGTGGGACAGGGGAAAAGGGACTGAAGCTTTCTTT. Translated: CASSWLWDRGKGTEAFF.